Below, one TCR beta chain is given with its context. Its antigen remains unidentified. No per-base quality is available; no much larger clone lies one base away. Other DNA sequences from this sample encode an identical CDR3 as well. This sample stems from a study of cytotoxic CD8 clonotypes in ibrutinib-treated CLL (dated by TCRdb to about 2021). With regard to the full study: The cohort was composed of under 12 relapsed/refractory and around 15 treatment-naive patients; IGHV unmutated status was identified in roughly 17 patients. On average, each sample had some 250,000 productive templates and about 89,000 productive rearrangements. The response samples were drawn at a median of approximately twelve months into treatment, with a range of about 6 to 40 months. Partial responses were observed in 24 patients and complete responses in 2; after a median follow-up of around 64 months, remission was maintained in approximately 15 patients and progression was observed in about twelve. Patients were still on ibrutinib when every remission and progressive disease sample was collected. Of the 90 or so participants in the trial, 25 to 30 had longitudinal samples available. Cryopreserved peripheral blood mononuclear cells were obtained prior to treatment, at the time of response, and at either disease progression or sustained remission.

A MiSeq instrument was used for deep resolution sequencing, which targeted depths ranging from 1 in 1 million up to 1 in 200,000 T cells, with coverage averaging 10x for each clonotype. The immunoSEQ hsTCRB Kit was used to generate the TCR beta libraries. The paper's data handling went like this. Data were analyzed with ImmunoSEQ Data Assistant and ImmunoSEQ Analyzer, with V, D and J genes assigned per IMGT definitions. Clonality, which ranges from 0 to 1, was calculated as one minus the normalized Shannon entropy of productive rearrangement frequencies. Only overrepresented clonotypes making up at least 0.05% of the repertoire of each patient were included in the public clonotype analysis. Approximately 12 repertoires from age-matched healthy donors, obtained from immuneACCESS, served as clonality controls. As stored in TCRdb, this immuneACCESS dataset retains in-frame rearrangements with V and J assigned. A fraction of the clones does not appear; measured against another copy, unresolved V genes explain less than half of the discrepancy, and the remainder lacks a known reason. The V and J calls and the clone size are those of that table, but D and trimming were determined from the DNA. The sample table holds over 200,000 clones, of which approximately 79% were seen once. The ten top clones hold over 9.5% of the sample.

Summary of the overall study and its limitations: At ibrutinib response clonality went up, during sustained remission it held steady, and at progression it dropped back toward baseline. Baseline clonality exceeded that of age-matched healthy donors and correlated strongly with circulating CD8+ T-cell counts. Public clonotypes were found to be uncommon and were observed to contract or remain stable during treatment; the increase in clonality was shown to reflect expansion of private clonotypes at ibrutinib response. Sustained-remission and progressing patients did not have matched sampling times, and lymph node repertoires were not examined.

From the germline V gene, CDR1 is SNHLY and CDR2 is FYNNEI. The CDR3 has 13 amino acids, counting the end cysteine and phenylalanine. CDR3 DNA is the only sequence kept; it has 39 bases, read in frame from the first base. Trimming at the junction amounts to 2 bases on V and 1 base on J, and the germline ends lie 5 bases apart. In the paper's terms, the time point label means: about 11 months on ibrutinib. Approximately 2 micrograms of genomic DNA were extracted from cryopreserved PBMCs for TCR beta library preparation. Longitudinal blood samples from CLL patients on ibrutinib monotherapy underwent high-throughput TCR beta sequencing. The patients took part in an open-label, single-center phase 2 trial of ibrutinib monotherapy.

The source is a human donor with chronic lymphocytic leukemia. This material consisted of PBMCs, taken after 12 months of ibrutinib treatment. The rearrangement joined TRBV2 to TRBJ1-1; no D gene call is confident. In nucleotides, the sequence is TGTGCCAGCAGTGAACTCCCGAACACTGAAGCTTTCTTT. Translated, this is CASSELPNTEAFF.